These T cell receptor beta chains were read from a single sample in a study of T cell repertoires in cytomegalovirus infection. TCRdb independently ran MiXCR on the reads; one entry per CDR3 protein. The sample includes about 350,000 distinct CDR3 sequences, roughly 34% of them seen just once. For these TCRs, the target antigens are not known. The sample was cultured PBMCs, taken from culture after CMV antigen stimulation. Receptors were obtained from a human donor in good health (CMV status not recorded). Some clones in this sample may be carry-over from other donors' samples. CDR3s include the opening cysteine and the closing phenylalanine or tryptophan. A D gene is named only where the DNA matches it firmly. Where a row states a size, it is once, few, many or the class of an expanded clone; other rows omit it.

clone size	V gene	D gene	J gene	CDR3 protein	CDR3 DNA
few	TRBV7-9	TRBD1	TRBJ1-1	CASKSDRELGTEAFF	TGTGCCAGCAAGAGTGACAGGGAGTTGGGGACTGAAGCTTTCTTT
few	TRBV27	-	TRBJ2-1	CASSFIQQDEQFF	TGTGCCAGCAGTTTCATTCAACAGGATGAGCAGTTCTTC
-	TRBV12-5	-	TRBJ1-1	CASGLAGAAPRTEAFF	TGTGCTAGTGGTTTGGCGGGGGCGGCTCCCCGGACTGAAGCTTTCTTT
few	TRBV12-3/TRBV12-4	-	TRBJ1-1	CASSRDKRGSVSEAFF	TGTGCCAGCAGTCGTGACAAGCGGGGATCGGTTAGTGAAGCTTTCTTT
-	TRBV20-1	-	TRBJ2-7	CSLLELSYEQYF	TGCAGCCTACTCGAGTTGTCCTACGAGCAGTACTTC
-	TRBV5-4	-	TRBJ2-5	CASSDTGETQYF	TGTGCCAGCAGTGACACCGGGGAGACCCAGTACTTC
-	TRBV10-3	-	TRBJ2-3	CAIRDYDRGQDTQYF	TGTGCCATCAGGGATTACGATAGGGGCCAGGATACGCAGTATTTT
-	TRBV6-5	-	TRBJ1-1	CASSGWGQNTEAFF	TGTGCCAGCAGTGGATGGGGACAGAACACTGAAGCTTTCTTT
-	TRBV28	-	TRBJ2-7	CASHKTDYEQYF	TGTGCCAGCCACAAAACTGACTACGAGCAGTACTTC
-	TRBV7-2	-	TRBJ1-2	CASSIQSGQAGAGGYTF	TGTGCCAGCAGCATTCAATCCGGACAAGCTGGGGCAGGAGGCTACACCTTC
-	TRBV6-2/TRBV6-3	-	TRBJ2-5	CASSTSGVVGQYF	TGTGCCAGCAGTACAAGCGGAGTAGTGGGCCAGTACTTC